A selection of T cell receptor beta chains follows, all from one sample in a study of cytomegalovirus exposure and HLA in healthy donors. The method was immunoSEQ multiplex PCR; TCRdb's version includes in-frame clones alone and lacks a portion of them. This sample has some 120,000 clones, with around 90% found just once. Source material: PBMCs. The origin of the receptors is a woman between 18 and 29 years old in good health and CMV-seronegative. Each CDR3 is given with its conserved first and last residue. D genes are given only for firm matches. Not every row has a clone size; where given, it reads once, few, many or a size class.

TRBJ1-1 | 19 | TRBD1 | TRBV27 | - | TGTGCCAGCAGTGGCCGTATGGCGAGGACAGGGGGCATTTTCACTGAAGCTTTCTTT | CASSGRMARTGGIFTEAFF
TRBJ2-4 | 17 | TRBD1 | TRBV2 | - | TGTGCCAGCAGTGAGGGGACAGACGTTCTAGCCAAAAACATTCAGTACTTC | CASSEGTDVLAKNIQYF
TRBJ2-5 | 11 | - | TRBV13 | - | TGTGCCAGCAGCTCCAGAGAGACCCAGTACTTC | CASSSRETQYF
TRBJ2-1 | 15 | TRBD2 | TRBV11-3 | - | TGTGCCAGCAACAAAGCGGGGCTACTCTACAATGAGCAGTTCTTC | CASNKAGLLYNEQFF
TRBJ2-5 | 15 | TRBD2 | TRBV5-4 | - | TGTGCCAGCAGCGGTAGCGGGGACCCACGAGAGACCCAGTACTTC | CASSGSGDPRETQYF
TRBJ2-7 | 15 | - | TRBV29-1 | - | TGCAGCGCCTCGGTGGCAGGGCGACCGCTCCACGAGCAGTACTTC | CSASVAGRPLHEQYF
TRBJ2-2 | 15 | TRBD1 | TRBV9 | - | TGTGCCAGCAGCGTAGGACAGGGGAACACCGGGGAGCTGTTTTTT | CASSVGQGNTGELFF
TRBJ1-5 | 14 | - | TRBV7-2 | - | TGTGCCAGCAGCTTTTTAGATAGCAATCAGCCCCAGCATTTT | CASSFLDSNQPQHF
TRBJ2-7 | 15 | TRBD1 | TRBV2 | - | TGTGCCAGCAACGCGGACAGGGCGAGCTCCTACGAGCAGTACTTC | CASNADRASSYEQYF
TRBJ1-4 | 14 | - | TRBV18 | - | TGTGCCAGCTCACCACGGGGGCGGTCTGAAAAACTGTTTTTT | CASSPRGRSEKLFF
TRBJ2-2 | 14 | TRBD2 | TRBV5-6 | - | TGTGCCAGCAGCTTAACGGGACTACCCTGGGAGCTGTTTTTT | CASSLTGLPWELFF
TRBJ2-7 | 14 | TRBD2 | TRBV25-1 | - | TGTGCCAGCAGTGGTAGCGGGGCCTCCTACGAGCAGTACTTC | CASSGSGASYEQYF
TRBJ1-2 | 15 | TRBD1 | TRBV9 | once | TGTGCCAGCAGCGTCGGACAGGGGGCAGTATATGGCTACACCTTC | CASSVGQGAVYGYTF
TRBJ2-5 | 15 | TRBD2 | TRBV5-6 | - | TGTGCCAGCAGCTACCTAGCGGGGGTCCAAGAGACCCAGTACTTC | CASSYLAGVQETQYF
TRBJ1-2 | 17 | - | TRBV28 | - | TGTGCCAGCAGTTTTCTGGTACCAGAGGTATGGCAGGGGGGCTACACCTTC | CASSFLVPEVWQGGYTF
TRBJ2-7 | 14 | - | TRBV28 | - | TGTGCCAGCAGTTATCAGGGTTGGTCCTACGAGCAGTACTTC | CASSYQGWSYEQYF
TRBJ1-2 | 15 | TRBD1 | TRBV7-9 | - | TGTGCCAGCAGCTTATCCGGCACAGGGGGCGATGGCTACACCTTC | CASSLSGTGGDGYTF
TRBJ2-2 | 15 | TRBD2 | TRBV6-6 | few | TGTGCCAGCAGTCGCGGGGGGGGGCGAACCGGGGAGCTGTTTTTT | CASSRGGGRTGELFF
TRBJ2-3 | 16 | TRBD2 | TRBV5-1 | - | TGCGCCAGCAGCTTGGCAGGACTAGCGGACACAGATACGCAGTATTTT | CASSLAGLADTDTQYF
TRBJ1-4 | 14 | - | TRBV9 | - | TGTGCCAGCAGCGTGACAGGAGATAATGAAAAACTGTTTTTT | CASSVTGDNEKLFF
TRBJ1-6 | 14 | - | TRBV19 | few | TGTGCCAGTAATCCAGGGAACCCGAATTCACCCCTCCACTTT | CASNPGNPNSPLHF
TRBJ2-7 | 17 | TRBD1 | TRBV15 | - | TGTGCCACCAGCAGACTAAACCCGGGACAGGGGGCTTACGAGCAGTACTTC | CATSRLNPGQGAYEQYF
TRBJ2-1 | 15 | TRBD1 | TRBV7-2 | - | TGTGCCAGCAGCGACGGACAGGGGGCCTACAATGAGCAGTTCTTC | CASSDGQGAYNEQFF
TRBJ1-2 | 14 | TRBD1 | TRBV11-3 | once | TGTGCCAGCAGCCTTGGGACAGGGGGCCATGGCTACACCTTC | CASSLGTGGHGYTF
TRBJ1-6 | 17 | TRBD1 | TRBV7-2 | - | TGTGCCAGCGGCCGAAATTACAGGGGGCTCTATAATTCACCCCTCCACTTT | CASGRNYRGLYNSPLHF
TRBJ2-1 | 15 | - | TRBV6-5 | - | TGTGCCAGCAGGGCCCGAACGGGAGCGGGCAATGAGCAGTTCTTC | CASRARTGAGNEQFF
TRBJ2-7 | 16 | TRBD1 | TRBV5-6 | - | TGTGCCAGCAGCTGGAGGACAGGTCTACGAACCTACGAGCAGTACTTC | CASSWRTGLRTYEQYF
TRBJ2-1 | 15 | - | TRBV7-9 | - | TGTGCCAGCAGCTCCCATATTGGAGTTCCCAATGAGCAGTTCTTC | CASSSHIGVPNEQFF
TRBJ1-2 | 13 | - | TRBV2 | few | TGTGCCAGCAGTGATCTACAGAGCTATGGCTACACCTTC | CASSDLQSYGYTF
TRBJ2-1 | 12 | - | TRBV28 | - | TGTGCCAGCAGTTTGAGATTAAGTGAGCAGTTCTTC | CASSLRLSEQFF
TRBJ2-3 | 16 | TRBD2 | TRBV6-1 | many | TGTGCCAGCAGTGAGACTAGCGCCCAAGGCGCAGATACGCAGTATTTT | CASSETSAQGADTQYF
TRBJ2-7 | 13 | TRBD2 | TRBV18 | - | TGTGCCAGCTCACCAGGACTAGCGGGGGAGCAGTACTTC | CASSPGLAGEQYF
TRBJ2-7 | 14 | - | TRBV27 | many | TGTGCCAGCAGTAAGTCAGGCAGGCCTTGGGAGCAGTACTTC | CASSKSGRPWEQYF
TRBJ1-5 | 16 | - | TRBV18 | - | TGTGCCAGCTCTACTGGTCAGGGATTGAGCAATCAGCCCCAGCATTTT | CASSTGQGLSNQPQHF
TRBJ2-7 | 13 | - | TRBV27 | - | TGTGCCAGCAGTTTATCAGCAACCTACGAGCAGTACTTC | CASSLSATYEQYF
TRBJ2-3 | 13 | TRBD2 | TRBV30 | once | TGTGCCTGGAGTGTGCTAGCGGGGGTCGCGCAGTATTTT | CAWSVLAGVAQYF
TRBJ2-3 | 14 | - | TRBV28 | - | TGTGCCAGCAGTTTCCGGGGGGCCACAGATACGCAGTATTTT | CASSFRGATDTQYF
TRBJ2-3 | 16 | TRBD2 | TRBV5-5 | - | TGTGCCAGCAGCTTGGATGCTAGCGGGGGAACAGATACGCAGTATTTT | CASSLDASGGTDTQYF
TRBJ2-3 | 16 | TRBD1 | TRBV6-5 | - | TGTGCCAGCAGTTACTATCGGGACAGGGGGCGGGATACGCAGTATTTT | CASSYYRDRGRDTQYF
TRBJ1-5 | 14 | TRBD1 | TRBV6-1 | - | TGTGCCAGCAGTTCGGGACAGGGGAGTCAGCCCCAGCATTTT | CASSSGQGSQPQHF
TRBJ1-1 | 15 | - | TRBV6-5 | - | TGTGCCAGCAGCTCTTCCGGTCAAATGAACACTGAAGCTTTCTTT | CASSSSGQMNTEAFF
TRBJ2-7 | 14 | TRBD2 | TRBV7-8 | once | TGTGCCAGCAGTTTTAGCGGGACCTCCTACGAGCAGTACTTC | CASSFSGTSYEQYF
TRBJ2-2 | 17 | TRBD2 | TRBV11-3 | - | TGTGCCAGCAGCTTAGTGGCTAGCGGACCGAACACCGGGGAGCTGTTTTTT | CASSLVASGPNTGELFF
TRBJ1-4 | 15 | - | TRBV27 | - | TGTGCCAGCAGTTTCTCGTATGCAACTAATGAAAAACTGTTTTTT | CASSFSYATNEKLFF
TRBJ2-3 | 16 | TRBD2 | TRBV19 | once | TGTGCCAGTAGTATCAGACTAGCAACTAGCACAGATACGCAGTATTTT | CASSIRLATSTDTQYF
TRBJ2-3 | 17 | TRBD2 | TRBV5-6 | - | TGTGCCAGCAGCTTGCCCGTCCGGGGACTAGCGACAGATACGCAGTATTTT | CASSLPVRGLATDTQYF